These 17 T cell receptor beta chains share one sample of origin, sequenced in a study of blood T cell repertoires in COVID-19. Using immunoSEQ multiplex PCR, the repertoire was profiled, and TCRdb retains in-frame clones only, with some absent. The sample shows 330,000 or so clones, more than 75% of them seen only once. The sequenced material came from PBMCs or T cells enriched from blood (not recorded which). The receptors were sampled from a middle-aged man in a cohort exposed to, infected with or recovered from COVID-19 (not recorded which).

The chain has TRBV24-1 and TRBJ2-7, with TRBD1 matching 7 bases. The CDR3 is 16 residues long. Germline values: CDR1 KGHDR, CDR2 SFDVKD. The V and J ends lost 12 bases and 2 bases, in that order; junction bases with no gene match: 18. The DNA for the CDR3 is TGTGCCCCAATTCCAGCACCGGGACAGCTTGCCTACGAGCAGTACTTC. Protein sequence: CAPIPAPGQLAYEQYF.

The chain has TRBV5-1 and TRBJ1-4; a possible D gene is TRBD1 (5 bases). Trimming removed 6 bases from V and 10 bases from J, with 22 bases in between. The V gene's germline CDR1 is SGHRS and CDR2 YFSETQ. The CDR3 has 15 amino acids. Here the CDR3 DNA reads TGCGCCAGCACCACAATGTACGGAGGGGATGGAAAACTGTTTTTT. It is translated as CASTTMYGGDGKLFF.

The chain combines TRBV5-5 with TRBJ2-3; the D is unclear. The CDR3 extends over 13 amino acids. Germline CDR1 and CDR2: SGHKS and YYEKEE (reference sequence). V was clipped by 1 base and J by 6 bases, with 9 bases between them. CDR3 region: CASSLSSGDTQYF. The CDR3 DNA reads TGTGCCAGCAGCTTGTCTAGTGGCGATACGCAGTATTTT. Complete variable domain (other parts from reference TRBV5-5 and TRBJ2-3): DAGVTQSPTHLIKTRGQQVTLRCSPISGHKSVSWYQQVLGQGPQFIFQYYEKEERGRGNFPDRFSARQFPNYSSELNVNALLLGDSALYLCASSLSSGDTQYFGPGTRLTVL.

The rearrangement uses TRBV6-5 and TRBJ2-1, with a weak D call TRBD2 (5 bases). Per germline, CDR1 MNHEY and CDR2 SVGAGI. There are 16 residues in the CDR3. V lost 0 bases and J 0 bases, leaving 9 bases between the germline ends. The CDR3 region has the DNA TGTGCCAGCAGTTACTCCAGAGGGAACTCCTACAATGAGCAGTTCTTC. Its protein product is CASSYSRGNSYNEQFF.

The chain recombines TRBV6-5 with TRBJ2-2, with D maybe TRBD1 (5 bases). Trimming took 7 bases from V and 7 from J, leaving 16 bases between them. Germline values: CDR1 MNHEY, CDR2 SVGAGI. The CDR3 spans 14 residues. CDR3 in DNA: TGTGCCAGCAAACCGAGACTGACAGACGGGGAGCTGTTTTTT. Translation: CASKPRLTDGELFF.

J is TRBJ1-2 and V is TRBV7-9, with no clear D. Germline V CDR1 and CDR2: SEHNR, FQNEAQ (reference sequence). V was trimmed by 5 bases and J by 5 bases, leaving 12 bases between them. The CDR3 sequence is 13 residues long. This CDR3 is CASSPDGEYGYTF. The CDR3 DNA is TGTGCCAGCAGCCCAGACGGGGAATATGGCTACACCTTC.

In this sample, this clone turned up once. The chain is built from TRBV2 and TRBJ2-1; 7 bases map to TRBD1. The germline V gene encodes CDR1 SNHLY and CDR2 FYNNEI. The CDR3 spans 18 residues. V shed 1 base and J 0 bases; nucleotides not matched to a gene: 9. The CDR3 loop is CASSEDLGQKSSYNEQFF. The DNA for the CDR3 is TGTGCCAGCAGTGAAGATTTGGGACAGAAAAGCTCCTACAATGAGCAGTTCTTC.

The chain couples TRBV5-4 to TRBJ1-2; no clear D gene. Germline assignment: CDR1 SGHNT and CDR2 YYREEE (reference sequence). The V and J ends lost 5 bases and 4 bases respectively, with 15 bases between them. The CDR3 consists of 14 residues. The CDR3 loop is CASRFVGGPYGYTF. The CDR3 nucleotides are TGTGCCAGCAGGTTCGTCGGTGGGCCCTATGGCTACACCTTC. The whole variable domain, filled in from reference TRBV5-4 and TRBJ1-2, reads ETGVTQSPTHLIKTRGQQVTLRCSSQSGHNTVSWYQQALGQGPQFIFQYYREEENGRGNFPPRFSGLQFPNYSSELNVNALELDDSALYLCASRFVGGPYGYTFGSGTRLTVV.

The chain is built from TRBV2 and TRBJ2-3, with TRBD1 identical over 7 bases. The CDR3 sequence is 13 residues long. V gave up 4 bases and J gave up 4 bases; unmatched junction bases: 2. CDR1 and CDR2 (germline): SNHLY, FYNNEI. CDR3 in DNA: TGTGCCAGCAGTGGGACAGGAGCAGATACGCAGTATTTT. It specifies CASSGTGADTQYF. Looking up the rest from reference TRBV2 and TRBJ2-3 gives the full variable domain: EPEVTQTPSHQVTQMGQEVILRCVPISNHLYFYWYRQILGQKVEFLVSFYNNEISEKSEIFDDQFSVERPDGSNFTLKIRSTKLEDSAMYFCASSGTGADTQYFGPGTRLTVL.

This rearrangement joins TRBV5-6 to TRBJ2-1, with 13 nucleotides matching TRBD2. V lost 4 bases and J lost 4; bases outside the gene matches: 2. The CDR3 runs 15 residues. Per germline, CDR1 SGHDT and CDR2 YYEEEE. CDR3 DNA: TGTGCCAGCAGCCGGACTAGCGGGAGTTACAATGAGCAGTTCTTC. Amino acid sequence: CASSRTSGSYNEQFF.

In DNA, the CDR3 is TGTGCCAGCAGCCAAGAATGGAGAACGGGGGGCTACAATGAGCAGTTCTTC. Translated, it gives CASSQEWRTGGYNEQFF. The chain joins TRBV4-2 to TRBJ2-1; 7 bases fit TRBD2. Germline V CDR1 and CDR2: LGHNA, YNFKEQ. The CDR3 length is 17 residues. Trimming removed 0 bases from V and 3 bases from J; junction bases left unmatched: 8.

As concerns this clone: The junction shows a germline mismatch at one end, possibly a read error. The V gene is TRBV30, the J gene TRBJ2-2; 7 bases agree with TRBD2. CDR1 and CDR2 from the germline V gene are GTSNPN and SVGIG (reference sequence). This CDR3 is 13 amino acids long. The CDR3 spells CAWSASGMGVLFF. The CDR3 bases are TGTGCCTGGAGTGCGAGCGGGATGGGGGTGCTGTTTTTT.

The chain couples TRBV10-1 to TRBJ2-7; TRBD1 matches at 8 bases. V shed 0 bases and J 3 bases; nucleotides not matched to a gene: 4. This CDR3 region has 15 residues. Germline CDR1 WNHNN, CDR2 SYGVQD (reference sequence). CDR3 region: CASSESLGQGYEQYF. Written as DNA, the CDR3 is TGCGCCAGCAGTGAGTCGTTAGGACAGGGCTACGAGCAGTACTTC.

V gene TRBV19 combines with J gene TRBJ2-2; TRBD1 agrees at 11 bases. The CDR3 totals 16 residues. The junction had 4 bases not matched to a gene; V was cut back by 5 bases and J by 2 bases. Germline values: CDR1 LNHDA, CDR2 SQIVND (reference sequence). The CDR3, as DNA: TGTGCCAGTAGTCCCCGGACAGGGGGCAACACCGGGGAGCTGTTTTTT. Translated, it gives CASSPRTGGNTGELFF.

This sequence joins TRBV2 and TRBJ2-2; 7 positions match TRBD1. After removal of 6 bases from V and 8 bases from J, the junction contained 9 bases not matched to a gene. CDR3 size: 14 residues. The germline CDR1 and CDR2 sequences are SNHLY and FYNNEI. The CDR3, as DNA: TGTGCCAGCAGGGCCGGGACAGAGAAGGGGGAGCTGTTTTTT. Its protein is CASRAGTEKGELFF. Together with reference TRBV2 and TRBJ2-2, the CDR3 gives the full variable domain: EPEVTQTPSHQVTQMGQEVILRCVPISNHLYFYWYRQILGQKVEFLVSFYNNEISEKSEIFDDQFSVERPDGSNFTLKIRSTKLEDSAMYFCASRAGTEKGELFFGEGSRLTVL.

The rearrangement uses TRBV9 and TRBJ1-6; 7 bases match TRBD1. Germline V gives CDR1 SGDLS, CDR2 YYNGEE. This CDR3 spans 14 amino acids. The V gene end was trimmed by 4 bases and the J gene end by 7 bases; junction bases not matched to a gene: 5. CDR3 residues: CASSKTGVNSPLHF. The CDR3 DNA follows: TGTGCCAGCAGCAAAACAGGGGTAAATTCACCCCTCCACTTT.

The rearrangement joins TRBV5-6 to TRBJ2-7; 11 bases fit TRBD1. The CDR3 has 16 amino acids. The germline V gene encodes CDR1 SGHDT and CDR2 YYEEEE. Trimming at V came to 1 base and at J to 5 bases, leaving 8 bases not matched to a gene. CDR3 sequence (DNA): TGTGCCAGCAGCTTGTTTTACCGGGACAGGGGGGACGAGCAGTACTTC. Residues: CASSLFYRDRGDEQYF.